The 19 T cell receptor beta chains presented below share a single source sample, sequenced in a study of cytomegalovirus exposure and HLA in healthy donors. Vbeta (60) and Jbeta (13) primers were used in the PCR. TCRdb keeps only in-frame clones here, not all; method: immunoSEQ multiplex PCR. The table has 160,000 or so clones, roughly 80% seen once. Sequences were obtained from PBMCs. These receptors all stem from a woman in her 30s in good health and CMV-seronegative.

This chain joins TRBV9 and TRBJ2-5; TRBD2 aligns across 7 bases. This CDR3 comprises 14 residues. Germline loops: CDR1 SGDLS, CDR2 YYNGEE. The V gene end was trimmed by 3 bases and the J gene end by 2 bases; junction bases not matched to a gene: 4. CDR3 residues: CASSEMGGQETQYF. The CDR3 DNA follows: TGTGCCAGCAGCGAGATGGGGGGGCAAGAGACCCAGTACTTC.

In regard to this clone: Germline and junction disagree at one end, which may indicate a read error. At the DNA level, this CDR3 is encoded by other sequences in the same sample as well. V usage is TRBV7-8 and J usage is TRBJ2-7; no reliable D call. In germline, CDR1 is SGHVS, CDR2 FQNEAQ. The CDR3 covers 13 residues. CDR3 sequence (DNA): TGTGCTAGCAAGGAGAAGACGGCATACGAGCAGTACTTC. It codes for CASKEKTAYEQYF.

There are a few counts of this clone. The chain has TRBV5-4 and TRBJ2-1; 11 nucleotides match TRBD2. Germline V CDR1 and CDR2: SGHNT, YYREEE (reference sequence). The CDR3 runs to 14 residues. The ends lost 4 bases at V and 10 bases at J; junction bases unmatched: 7. CDR3 loop: CASSGRVAGGEQFF. In DNA form, the CDR3 reads TGTGCCAGCAGCGGGAGGGTAGCGGGGGGGGAGCAGTTCTTC.

The chain joins TRBV27 to TRBJ1-6; TRBD1 is a possible D gene (6 bases). The CDR3 contains 14 residues. Trimming pared 8 bases from V and 2 bases from J, leaving 10 bases between. CDR1 is MNHEY, CDR2 SMNVEV, per germline (reference sequence). The CDR3 is CASGWTAYNSPLHF. Here the CDR3 DNA reads TGTGCCAGCGGCTGGACAGCCTATAATTCACCCCTCCACTTT.

The chain links TRBV4-1 to TRBJ2-7; no clear D. Trimming removed 0 bases from V and 2 bases from J, with 17 bases in between. CDR1 MGHRA and CDR2 YSYEKL come from the germline V gene. CDR3 length equals 17 residues. The DNA for the CDR3 is TGCGCCAGCAGCCAAGATCAGTGGGCCGAATCCGCCTACGAGCAGTACTTC. Its translation: CASSQDQWAESAYEQYF.

This clone showed up just a few times. The chain is built from TRBV10-3 and TRBJ1-2; D uncertain. Germline CDR1 reads ENHRY; CDR2 reads SYGVKD. V lost 2 bases and J 5 bases, leaving 9 bases between the germline ends. The CDR3 sequence is 13 residues long. The CDR3 loop is CAISESSMYGYTF. The CDR3 DNA reads as TGTGCCATCAGTGAGAGCTCCATGTATGGCTACACCTTC.

The gene calls are TRBV5-5 and TRBJ1-1; D is ambiguous. Trimming took 0 bases from V and 3 from J, leaving 9 bases between them. Germline CDR1 SGHKS, CDR2 YYEKEE (reference sequence). CDR3 length: 14 residues. CDR3 residues: CASSLAPPDTEAFF. CDR3 DNA sequence: TGTGCCAGCAGCTTGGCCCCTCCGGACACTGAAGCTTTCTTT.

This chain joins TRBV11-2 and TRBJ2-7; D perhaps matches TRBD1 (6 bases). The ends were cut back, 2 bases at V and 3 bases at J, with 11 bases in the middle. Germline lookup yields CDR1 SGHAT and CDR2 FQNNGV. This CDR3 spans 14 amino acids. The CDR3 spells CASSLKQGFYEQYF. CDR3 DNA: TGTGCCAGCAGCTTAAAACAGGGTTTCTACGAGCAGTACTTC.

The V gene is TRBV5-1, the J gene TRBJ1-1; the D gene is possibly TRBD1 (5 bases). This CDR3 comprises 17 residues. Trimming shortened V by 0 bases and J by 2 bases, and 17 bases separated the two germline ends. Germline CDR1 is SGHRS and CDR2 is YFSETQ. The CDR3 sequence: CASSLAGGPTFNTEAFF. CDR3 nucleotide sequence: TGCGCCAGCAGCTTGGCCGGGGGACCCACGTTCAACACTGAAGCTTTCTTT.

This chain links TRBV5-4 with TRBJ1-1, with D possibly TRBD1 on 6 matching bases. CDR3 size: 15 residues. CDR1 is SGHNT and CDR2 is YYREEE in the germline V gene (reference sequence). V was shortened by 1 base and J by 1 base, with 11 bases between the two germline ends. CDR3 loop: CASSLTSTGNTEAFF. The CDR3 bases are TGTGCCAGCAGCTTGACTTCGACAGGGAACACTGAAGCTTTCTTT.

This clone was observed a single time. This chain links TRBV27 with TRBJ1-5; a possible D gene is TRBD1 (6 bases). The CDR3 is 13 amino acids. V gave up 3 bases and J gave up 6 bases, with 9 bases separating them. Germline assignment: CDR1 MNHEY and CDR2 SMNVEV (reference sequence). In nucleotides, the CDR3 is TGTGCCAGCAGTTTCATGACAGGTCAGCCCCAGCATTTT. Its translation is CASSFMTGQPQHF.

This chain links TRBV15 with TRBJ2-7; 9 bases match TRBD1. Germline V lookup: CDR1 LNHNV, CDR2 YYDKDF (reference sequence). The V gene end was trimmed by 4 bases and the J gene end by 3 bases; junction bases not matched to a gene: 7. This CDR3 is built from 15 residues. The CDR3 spells CATSNLRQGGYEQYF. The CDR3 DNA reads TGTGCCACCAGCAACCTAAGACAGGGGGGCTACGAGCAGTACTTC.

The chain has TRBV6-5 and TRBJ2-7; D unresolved. CDR1 and CDR2 (germline): MNHEY, SVGAGI. V was trimmed by 11 bases and J by 3 bases, leaving 11 bases between them. This CDR3 is 11 amino acids long. The CDR3 DNA reads as TGTGCCGAGCTACCCTTCTACGAGCAGTACTTC. It codes for CAELPFYEQYF.

The genes are TRBV27 and TRBJ1-2, with a tentative D call TRBD1 (5 bases). The germline CDR1 and CDR2 sequences are MNHEY and SMNVEV (reference sequence). This CDR3 region has 13 residues. With 3 bases removed from V and 4 bases from J, the gap between germline ends came to 9 bases. The DNA of the CDR3 is TGTGCCAGCAGTTTCCAGGGCGGCTATGGCTACACCTTC. This gives the protein CASSFQGGYGYTF.

V and J are TRBV5-6 and TRBJ1-3, with D unclear. Trimming took 4 bases from V and 1 from J, leaving 9 bases between them. The CDR3 is 14 amino acids. CDR1 and CDR2 from the germline V gene are SGHDT and YYEEEE. The CDR3 DNA reads as TGTGCCAGCAGCCGCACGCTATCTGGAAACACCATATATTTT. Residues: CASSRTLSGNTIYF.

This rearrangement joins TRBV5-1 to TRBJ2-1, with 7 nucleotides matching TRBD2. The CDR3 loop spans 15 amino acids. CDR1 is SGHRS, CDR2 YFSETQ, per germline. Germline trimming cut 2 bases from V and 2 bases from J; bases unmatched to any gene: 4. Here the CDR3 DNA reads TGCGCCAGCAGCTTAGCGGGGAGGGCCTACAATGAGCAGTTCTTC. Its protein is CASSLAGRAYNEQFF.

This chain connects TRBV2 to TRBJ1-1; D ambiguous. Trimming left V 0 bases short and J 4 bases short, with 12 bases between. The CDR3 is 15 amino acids. CDR1 SNHLY and CDR2 FYNNEI come from the germline V gene. As DNA, the CDR3 is TGTGCCAGCAGTGAAGCACACGGGGTACCCACTGAAGCTTTCTTT. It yields the protein CASSEAHGVPTEAFF.

Concerning this clone itself: At one end, the junction sequence differs from germline, possibly due to a read error. The CDR3 nucleotides are TGCGCCAGCAGCTTAGGGCCGGGGGTTGGAGACACCATATATTTT. It yields the protein CASSLGPGVGDTIYF. J is TRBJ1-3 and V is TRBV5-1, with D tentatively TRBD1 (5 bases). Germline CDR1 and CDR2: SGHRS and YFSETQ. This CDR3 spans 15 amino acids.

This clone appeared a few times. The V call is TRBV27, the J call TRBJ1-1; D gene ambiguous. Between the trimmed V and J ends, which lost 5 bases and 5 bases, there was a span of 15 bases. Germline V gene lookup returns CDR1 MNHEY and CDR2 SMNVEV (reference sequence). CDR3 size: 14 residues. CDR3 DNA sequence: TGTGCCAGCAGTGCCTACGTCCCAGCGACTGAAGCTTTCTTT. It is translated as CASSAYVPATEAFF.